The T cell receptor beta chain described here comes from a study of persistence of HIV-infected CD4 T cells. V was cut by 7 bases and J by 0 bases, with 15 bases left in between. The CDR3 contains 15 residues. Per germline, CDR1 LNHDA and CDR2 SQIVND (reference sequence). Overlapping HIV-1 Gag 15-mer peptides at roughly 1 ug per peptide per mL were used. CD40L/CD69 double-negative CD45RO-high memory CD4+ T cells were collected. Comments on this clone: What it binds is unknown.

This was the immunoSEQ version 4 assay in survey mode. Assay used: immunoSEQ multiplex PCR; TCRdb lists only in-frame clones, some missing. This table holds about 40,000 clones, around 78% found once. The receptor's source is an adult man with HIV who was CMV-seropositive. The sequencing used CD4+ T cells sorted from PBMCs after approximately 19-hour stimulation, collected from a patient who received antiretroviral therapy. This rearrangement joins TRBV19 to TRBJ1-2; a weak D match, TRBD1 (6 bases). The CDR3 spells CASTDPGAANYGYTF. In nucleotides, the CDR3 is TGTGCCAGTACCGATCCAGGGGCCGCTAACTATGGCTACACCTTC. The entire variable domain, with the rest obtained from reference TRBV19 and TRBJ1-2, is as follows: DGGITQSPKYLFRKEGQNVTLSCEQNLNHDAMYWYRQDPGQGLRLIYYSQIVNDFQKGDIAEGYSVSREKKESFPLTVTSAQKNPTAFYLCASTDPGAANYGYTFGSGTRLTVV.